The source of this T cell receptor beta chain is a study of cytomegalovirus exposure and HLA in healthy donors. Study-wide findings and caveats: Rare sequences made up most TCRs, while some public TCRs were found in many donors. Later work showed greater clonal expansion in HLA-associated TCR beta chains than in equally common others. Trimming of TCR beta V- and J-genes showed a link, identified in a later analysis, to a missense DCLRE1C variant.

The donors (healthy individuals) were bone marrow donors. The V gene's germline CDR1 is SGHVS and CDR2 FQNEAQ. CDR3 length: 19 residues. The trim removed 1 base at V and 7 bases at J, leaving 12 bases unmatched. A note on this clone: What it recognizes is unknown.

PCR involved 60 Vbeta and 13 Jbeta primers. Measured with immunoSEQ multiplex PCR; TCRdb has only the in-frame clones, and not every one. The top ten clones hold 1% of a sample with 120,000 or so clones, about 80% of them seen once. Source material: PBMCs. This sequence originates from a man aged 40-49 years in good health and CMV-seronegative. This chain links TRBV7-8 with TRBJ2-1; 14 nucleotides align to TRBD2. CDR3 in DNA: TGTGCCAGCAGCTTAGTCCACTATCCGGGACTAGCGGGAGTGAATGAGCAGTTCTTC. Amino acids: CASSLVHYPGLAGVNEQFF.